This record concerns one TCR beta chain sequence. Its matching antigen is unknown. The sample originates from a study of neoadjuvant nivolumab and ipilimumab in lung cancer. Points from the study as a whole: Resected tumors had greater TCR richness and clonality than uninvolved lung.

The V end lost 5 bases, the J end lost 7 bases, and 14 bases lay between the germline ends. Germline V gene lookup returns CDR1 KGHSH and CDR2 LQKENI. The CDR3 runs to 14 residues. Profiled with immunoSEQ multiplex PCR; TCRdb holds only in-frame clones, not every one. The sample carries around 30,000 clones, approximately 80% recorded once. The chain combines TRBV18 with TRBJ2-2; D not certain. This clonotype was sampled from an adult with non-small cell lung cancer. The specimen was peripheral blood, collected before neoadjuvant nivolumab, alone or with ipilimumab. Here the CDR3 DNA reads TGTGCCAGCTCAATAAGGGTATCCGGCGGGGAGCTGTTTTTT. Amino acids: CASSIRVSGGELFF.